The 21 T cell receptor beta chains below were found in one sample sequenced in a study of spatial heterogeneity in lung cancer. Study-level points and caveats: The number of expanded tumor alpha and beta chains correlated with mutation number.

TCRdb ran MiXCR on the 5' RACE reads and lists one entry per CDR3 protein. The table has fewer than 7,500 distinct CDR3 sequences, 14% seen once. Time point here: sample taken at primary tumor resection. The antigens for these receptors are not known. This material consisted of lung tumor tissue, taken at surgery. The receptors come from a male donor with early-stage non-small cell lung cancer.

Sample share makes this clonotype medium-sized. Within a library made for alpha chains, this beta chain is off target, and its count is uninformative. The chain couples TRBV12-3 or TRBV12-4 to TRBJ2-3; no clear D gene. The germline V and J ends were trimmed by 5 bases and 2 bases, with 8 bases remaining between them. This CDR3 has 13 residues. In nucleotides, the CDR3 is TGTGCCAGCAGTCCTAGGAACACAGATACGCAGTATTTT. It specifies CASSPRNTDTQYF.

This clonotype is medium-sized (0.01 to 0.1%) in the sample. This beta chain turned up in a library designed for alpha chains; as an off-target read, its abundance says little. The CDR3 DNA follows: TGCGCCAGCAGCTCGGAACCGGGACTAGCGGGGCACAATGAGCAGTTCTTC. Amino acid sequence: CASSSEPGLAGHNEQFF. The chain couples TRBV5-1 to TRBJ2-1, with 13 positions matching TRBD2. Germline trimming cut 3 bases from V and 5 bases from J; bases unmatched to any gene: 8. The CDR3 has 17 amino acids. The germline CDR1 and CDR2 sequences are SGHRS and YFSETQ.

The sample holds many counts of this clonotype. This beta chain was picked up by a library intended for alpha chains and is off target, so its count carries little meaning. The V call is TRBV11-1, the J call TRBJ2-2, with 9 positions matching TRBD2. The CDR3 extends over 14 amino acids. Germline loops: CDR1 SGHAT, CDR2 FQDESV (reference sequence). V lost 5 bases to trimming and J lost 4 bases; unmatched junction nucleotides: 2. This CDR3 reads CASSHSGGTGELFF. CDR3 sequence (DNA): TGTGCCAGCAGCCATAGCGGGGGCACCGGGGAGCTGTTTTTT.

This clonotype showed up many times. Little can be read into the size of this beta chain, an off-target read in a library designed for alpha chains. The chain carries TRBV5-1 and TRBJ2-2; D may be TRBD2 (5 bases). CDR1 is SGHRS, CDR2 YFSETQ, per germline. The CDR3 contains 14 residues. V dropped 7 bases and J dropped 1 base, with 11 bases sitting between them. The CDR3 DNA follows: TGCGCCAGCCAATCAGCGGTGAACACCGGGGAGCTGTTTTTT. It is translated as CASQSAVNTGELFF.

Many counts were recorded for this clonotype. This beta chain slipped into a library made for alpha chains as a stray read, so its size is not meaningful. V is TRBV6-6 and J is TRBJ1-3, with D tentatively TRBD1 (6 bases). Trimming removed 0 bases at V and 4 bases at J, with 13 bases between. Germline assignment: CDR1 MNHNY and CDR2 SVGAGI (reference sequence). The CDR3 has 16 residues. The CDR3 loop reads CASSYSMGGAGNTIYF. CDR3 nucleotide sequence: TGTGCCAGCAGTTACTCGATGGGGGGCGCGGGAAACACCATATATTTT.

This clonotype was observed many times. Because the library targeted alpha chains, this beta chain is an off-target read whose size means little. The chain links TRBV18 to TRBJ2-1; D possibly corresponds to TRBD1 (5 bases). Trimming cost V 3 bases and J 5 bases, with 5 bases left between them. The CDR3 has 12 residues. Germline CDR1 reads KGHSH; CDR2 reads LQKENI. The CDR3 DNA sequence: TGTGCCAGCTCACCCAGGGACAATGAGCAGTTCTTC. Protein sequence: CASSPRDNEQFF.

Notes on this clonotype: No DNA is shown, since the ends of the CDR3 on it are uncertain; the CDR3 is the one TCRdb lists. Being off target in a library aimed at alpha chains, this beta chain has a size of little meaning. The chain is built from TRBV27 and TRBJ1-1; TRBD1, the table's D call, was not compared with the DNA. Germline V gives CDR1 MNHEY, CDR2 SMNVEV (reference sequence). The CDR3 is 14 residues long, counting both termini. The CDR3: CASTPTPFGAEAFF.

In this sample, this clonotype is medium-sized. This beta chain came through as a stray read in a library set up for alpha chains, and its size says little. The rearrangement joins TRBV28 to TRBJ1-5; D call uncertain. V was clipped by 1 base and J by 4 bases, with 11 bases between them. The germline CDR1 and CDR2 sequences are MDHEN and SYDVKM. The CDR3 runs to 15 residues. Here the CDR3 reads CASSLFPGMNQPQHF. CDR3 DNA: TGTGCCAGCAGTTTATTTCCGGGGATGAATCAGCCCCAGCATTTT.

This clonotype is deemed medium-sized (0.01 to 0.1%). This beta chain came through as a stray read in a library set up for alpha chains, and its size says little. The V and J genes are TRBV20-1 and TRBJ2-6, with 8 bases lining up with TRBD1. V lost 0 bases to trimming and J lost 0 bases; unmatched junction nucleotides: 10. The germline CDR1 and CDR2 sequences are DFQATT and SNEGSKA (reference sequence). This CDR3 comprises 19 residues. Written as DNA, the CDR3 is TGCAGTGCTAGAGATAGTAGCACGGACAGGGACTCTGGGGCCAACGTCCTGACTTTC. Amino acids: CSARDSSTDRDSGANVLTF.

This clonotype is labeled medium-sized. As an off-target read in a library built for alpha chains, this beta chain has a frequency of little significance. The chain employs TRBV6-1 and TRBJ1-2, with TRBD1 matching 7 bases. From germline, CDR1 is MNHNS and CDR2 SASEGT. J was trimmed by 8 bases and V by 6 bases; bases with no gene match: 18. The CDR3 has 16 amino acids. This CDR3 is CASRESTNPTGNGYTF. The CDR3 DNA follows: TGTGCCAGCAGGGAATCTACTAACCCGACAGGGAACGGCTACACCTTC.

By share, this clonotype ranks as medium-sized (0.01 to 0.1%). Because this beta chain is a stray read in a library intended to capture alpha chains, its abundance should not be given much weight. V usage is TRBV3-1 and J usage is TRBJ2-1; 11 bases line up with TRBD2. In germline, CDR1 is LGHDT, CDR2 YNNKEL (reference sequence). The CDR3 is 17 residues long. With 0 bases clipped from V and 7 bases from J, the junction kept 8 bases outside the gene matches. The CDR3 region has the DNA TGTGCCAGCAGCCAAGATTACAGTAGCGGGAGGGGGAATGAGCAGTTCTTC. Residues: CASSQDYSSGRGNEQFF.

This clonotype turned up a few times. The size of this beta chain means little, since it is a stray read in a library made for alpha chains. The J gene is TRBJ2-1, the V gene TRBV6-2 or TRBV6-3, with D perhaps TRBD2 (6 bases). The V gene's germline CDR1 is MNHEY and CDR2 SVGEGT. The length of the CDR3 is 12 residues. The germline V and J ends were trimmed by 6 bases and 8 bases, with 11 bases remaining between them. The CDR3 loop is CASSLASDEQFF. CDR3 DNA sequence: TGTGCCAGCAGCCTGGCTAGCGATGAGCAGTTCTTC.

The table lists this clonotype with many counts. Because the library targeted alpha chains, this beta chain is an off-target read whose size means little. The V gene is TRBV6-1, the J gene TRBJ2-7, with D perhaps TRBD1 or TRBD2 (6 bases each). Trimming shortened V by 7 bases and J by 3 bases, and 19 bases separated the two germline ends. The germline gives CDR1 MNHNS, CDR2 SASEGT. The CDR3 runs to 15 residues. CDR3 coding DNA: TGTGCCAGCATCACAGGAGAGGGGGGAAACTACGAGCAGTACTTC. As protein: CASITGEGGNYEQYF.

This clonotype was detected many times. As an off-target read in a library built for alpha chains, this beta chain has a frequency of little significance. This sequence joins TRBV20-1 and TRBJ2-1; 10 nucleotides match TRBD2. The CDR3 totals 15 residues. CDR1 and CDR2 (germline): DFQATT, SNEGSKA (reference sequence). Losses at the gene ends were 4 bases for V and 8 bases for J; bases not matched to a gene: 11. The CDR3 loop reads CSATRFGLAGDEQFF. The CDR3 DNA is TGCAGTGCTACCAGGTTCGGGCTAGCGGGAGATGAGCAGTTCTTC.

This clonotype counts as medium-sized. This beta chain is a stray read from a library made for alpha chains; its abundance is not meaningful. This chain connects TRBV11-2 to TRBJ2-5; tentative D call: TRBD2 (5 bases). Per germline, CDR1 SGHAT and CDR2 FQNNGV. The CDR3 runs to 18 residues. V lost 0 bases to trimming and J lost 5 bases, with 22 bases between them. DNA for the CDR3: TGTGCCAGCAGCTTAGAATTCATCCGTGGACTCCGAGGGGAGACCCAGTACTTC. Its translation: CASSLEFIRGLRGETQYF.

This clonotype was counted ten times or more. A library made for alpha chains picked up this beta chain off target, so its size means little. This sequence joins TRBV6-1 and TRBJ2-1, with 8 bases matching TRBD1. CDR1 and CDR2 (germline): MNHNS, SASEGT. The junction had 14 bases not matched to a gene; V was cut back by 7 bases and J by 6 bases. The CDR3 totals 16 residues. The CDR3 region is CASTLVPGQVTNEQFF. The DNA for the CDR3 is TGTGCCAGCACCCTCGTCCCGGGACAGGTCACCAATGAGCAGTTCTTC.

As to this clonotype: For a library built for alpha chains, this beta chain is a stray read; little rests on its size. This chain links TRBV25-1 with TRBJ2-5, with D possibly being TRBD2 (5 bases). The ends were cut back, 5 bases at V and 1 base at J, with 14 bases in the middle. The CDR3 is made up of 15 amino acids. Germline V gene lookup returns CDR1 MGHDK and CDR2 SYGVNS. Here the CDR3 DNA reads TGTGCCAGCAGTACGGGAACAGCCCTCCAAGAGACCCAGTACTTC. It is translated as CASSTGTALQETQYF.

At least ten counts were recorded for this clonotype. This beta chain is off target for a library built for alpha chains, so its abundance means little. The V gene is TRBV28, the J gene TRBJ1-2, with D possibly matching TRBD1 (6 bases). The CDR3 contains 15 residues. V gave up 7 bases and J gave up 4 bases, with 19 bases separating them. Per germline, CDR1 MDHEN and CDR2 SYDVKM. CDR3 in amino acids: CASISGERGFYGYTF. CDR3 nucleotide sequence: TGTGCCAGCATTTCAGGGGAGAGAGGGTTCTATGGCTACACCTTC.

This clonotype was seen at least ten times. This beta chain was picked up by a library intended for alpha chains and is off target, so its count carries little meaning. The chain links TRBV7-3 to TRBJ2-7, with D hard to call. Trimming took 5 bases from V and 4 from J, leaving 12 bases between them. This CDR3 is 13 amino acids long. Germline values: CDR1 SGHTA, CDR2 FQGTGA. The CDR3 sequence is CASSPSLGYEQYF. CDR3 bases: TGTGCCAGCAGCCCAAGCCTGGGTTACGAGCAGTACTTC.

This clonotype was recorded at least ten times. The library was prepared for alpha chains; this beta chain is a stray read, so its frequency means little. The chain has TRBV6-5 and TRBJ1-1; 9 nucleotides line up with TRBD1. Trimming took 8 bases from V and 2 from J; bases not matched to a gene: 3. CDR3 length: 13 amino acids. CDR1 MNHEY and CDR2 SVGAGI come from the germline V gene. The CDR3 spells CASGDRDNTEAFF. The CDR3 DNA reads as TGTGCCAGCGGGGACAGGGATAACACTGAAGCTTTCTTT.

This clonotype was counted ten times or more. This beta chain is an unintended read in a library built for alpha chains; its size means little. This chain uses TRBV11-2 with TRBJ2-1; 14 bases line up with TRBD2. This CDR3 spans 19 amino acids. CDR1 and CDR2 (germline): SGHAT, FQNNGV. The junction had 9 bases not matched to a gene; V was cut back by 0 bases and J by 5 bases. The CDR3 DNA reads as TGTGCCAGCAGCTTAGATGTGAGACTAGCGGGAGGGTTTAACAATGAGCAGTTCTTC. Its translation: CASSLDVRLAGGFNNEQFF.